A single sample gave rise to the 30 T cell receptor beta chains below, sequenced in a study of blood T cell repertoires in COVID-19. Libraries were prepared by immunoSEQ multiplex PCR; TCRdb keeps only in-frame clonotypes and omits some of them. This table holds roughly 50,000 clones, just over 90% found once. The sample taken for sequencing was peripheral blood. All receptors derive from a woman aged 40 to 50 with active COVID-19.

This clone was counted once. The V and J genes are TRBV6-1 and TRBJ1-4, with D possibly TRBD1 on 5 matching bases. Germline assignment: CDR1 MNHNS and CDR2 SASEGT. The V and J ends lost 2 bases and 0 bases respectively, with 7 bases between them. There are 15 residues in the CDR3. CDR3 in DNA: TGTGCCAGCAGTGAACCGGGGGCAACTAATGAAAAACTGTTTTTT. This encodes CASSEPGATNEKLFF.

This clone showed up just once. The chain carries TRBV13 and TRBJ1-1; 8 bases align to TRBD1. This CDR3 region has 16 residues. With 5 bases clipped from V and 3 bases from J, the junction kept 11 bases outside the gene matches. Germline assignment: CDR1 PRHDT and CDR2 FYEKMQ (reference sequence). Here the CDR3 DNA reads TGTGCCAGCAGCGTATATTCAGGGGGCGCTGACACTGAAGCTTTCTTT. As protein: CASSVYSGGADTEAFF.

This rearrangement joins TRBV5-8 to TRBJ1-5, with D hard to call. The V gene lost 4 bases and the J gene lost 7 bases, with 12 bases spanning the gap. CDR3 length equals 13 residues. The germline CDR1 and CDR2 sequences are SGHTS and YDEGEE. The CDR3, as DNA: TGTGCCAGCAGCCGGCAGGTTCTACAGCCCCAGCATTTT. Residues: CASSRQVLQPQHF.

V and J are TRBV4-1 and TRBJ1-2; D is uncertain. Germline loops: CDR1 MGHRA, CDR2 YSYEKL. With 0 bases removed from V and 5 bases from J, the gap between germline ends came to 16 bases. This CDR3 has 16 amino acids. The CDR3 sequence is CASSQDIRERPYGYTF. The DNA of the CDR3 is TGCGCCAGCAGCCAAGATATCCGGGAGCGACCTTATGGCTACACCTTC.

The chain is built from TRBV9 and TRBJ2-5, with 8 nucleotides matching TRBD1. The germline gives CDR1 SGDLS, CDR2 YYNGEE. V gave up 3 bases and J gave up 5 bases; unmatched junction bases: 9. CDR3 length: 15 residues. CDR3 DNA: TGTGCCAGCAGCGCCCGACAGGGGCTTACGGAGACCCAGTACTTC. Its protein is CASSARQGLTETQYF.

The CDR3 region is CASSDAGTGVDQPQHF. The DNA for the CDR3 is TGTGCCAGCAGCGACGCCGGGACAGGGGTAGATCAGCCCCAGCATTTT. The J gene is TRBJ1-5, the V gene TRBV6-2 or TRBV6-3, with 10 bases identical to TRBD1. The CDR3 totals 16 residues. Trimming removed 6 bases from V and 5 bases from J; junction bases left unmatched: 10. From germline, CDR1 is MNHEY and CDR2 SVGEGT.

This CDR3 is CASSPGQGRNTEAFF. CDR3 in DNA: TGTGCCAGCAGCCCTGGACAGGGGAGGAACACTGAAGCTTTCTTT. This chain links TRBV7-3 with TRBJ1-1; 9 bases align to TRBD1. The CDR3 totals 15 residues. Germline CDR1 reads SGHTA; CDR2 reads FQGTGA. V lost 5 bases, J lost 1 base, and 5 bases stayed unmatched.

This clone has only one observation. The V and J genes are TRBV19 and TRBJ1-2; 11 bases line up with TRBD1. J gave up 0 bases and V 5 bases, and 5 bases lay outside the gene matches. The CDR3 is 16 residues long. CDR1 LNHDA and CDR2 SQIVND come from the germline V gene (reference sequence). The DNA for the CDR3 is TGTGCCAGTAGTGGACAGGGGGCGCGTACTAACTATGGCTACACCTTC. Translation gives CASSGQGARTNYGYTF.

The V gene is TRBV6-1, the J gene TRBJ1-3; possible D gene TRBD1, 5 bases. The V gene's germline CDR1 is MNHNS and CDR2 SASEGT. The CDR3 consists of 16 residues. With 2 bases removed from V and 0 bases from J, the gap between germline ends came to 11 bases. CDR3 loop: CASSESGGLSGNTIYF. The CDR3 DNA is TGTGCCAGCAGTGAATCCGGGGGACTCTCTGGAAACACCATATATTTT.

This chain joins TRBV12-3 or TRBV12-4 and TRBJ2-5; tentative D call: TRBD2 (6 bases). There are 13 residues in the CDR3. Trimming took 6 bases from V and 6 from J, leaving 14 bases between them. The CDR3 reads CASSVADGQTQYF. The DNA of the CDR3 is TGTGCCAGCAGCGTAGCGGACGGGCAGACCCAGTACTTC.

The chain couples TRBV2 to TRBJ1-1; 7 bases are shared with TRBD1. The trim removed 5 bases at V and 1 base at J, leaving 4 bases unmatched. CDR1 SNHLY and CDR2 FYNNEI come from the germline V gene. The CDR3 extends over 14 amino acids. The CDR3 region has the DNA TGTGCCAGCAGTTCTAGGACAGGGAACACTGAAGCTTTCTTT. It codes for CASSSRTGNTEAFF.

The count of this clone is one. The CDR3, as DNA: TGTGCCAGCTCCAAAGACAGGGATGAGCAGTTCTTC. It is translated as CASSKDRDEQFF. The chain joins TRBV18 to TRBJ2-1; the match to TRBD1 covers 7 bases. CDR1 and CDR2 from the germline V gene are KGHSH and LQKENI. After removal of 6 bases from V and 8 bases from J, the junction contained 4 bases not matched to a gene. The CDR3 is 12 amino acids.

CDR3 region: CASSIGGGVRETQYF. The CDR3 coding sequence is TGTGCCAGTAGTATAGGCGGGGGTGTCCGTGAGACCCAGTACTTC. V gene TRBV19 combines with J gene TRBJ2-5; the match to TRBD2 covers 7 bases. CDR1 and CDR2 from the germline V gene are LNHDA and SQIVND (reference sequence). Trimming at V came to 1 base and at J to 5 bases, leaving 7 bases not matched to a gene. This CDR3 is 15 amino acids long. The whole variable domain, remainder taken from reference TRBV19 and TRBJ2-5, is DGGITQSPKYLFRKEGQNVTLSCEQNLNHDAMYWYRQDPGQGLRLIYYSQIVNDFQKGDIAEGYSVSREKKESFPLTVTSAQKNPTAFYLCASSIGGGVRETQYFGPGTRLLVL.

The V call is TRBV3-1 (or the pseudogene TRBV3-2), the J call TRBJ1-5; 7 bases fit TRBD1. The ends lost 6 bases at V and 3 bases at J; junction bases unmatched: 11. Germline V gene lookup returns CDR1 LGHDT and CDR2 YNNKEL (reference sequence). This CDR3 has 16 residues. The CDR3 nucleotides are TGTGCCAGCAGAGCTGACAGGGTGGGGAACAATCAGCCCCAGCATTTT. Translating it yields CASRADRVGNNQPQHF.

This clone was picked up a small number of times. The rearrangement uses TRBV20-1 and TRBJ1-3; D uncertain. The CDR3 sequence is 14 residues long. With 3 bases removed from V and 3 bases from J, the gap between germline ends came to 12 bases. The V gene's germline CDR1 is DFQATT and CDR2 SNEGSKA (reference sequence). CDR3 in DNA: TGCAGTGCTAGTCCCGGGGTGGGTGGAAACACCATATATTTT. Encoded protein: CSASPGVGGNTIYF.

The V gene is TRBV10-1, the J gene TRBJ2-2; D possibly corresponds to TRBD1 (6 bases). The germline V gene has CDR1 WNHNN and CDR2 SYGVQD (reference sequence). Trimming removed 4 bases from V and 3 bases from J, with 15 bases in between. CDR3 length equals 16 residues. CDR3 region: CASSGLTGKDTGELFF. DNA for the CDR3: TGCGCCAGCAGTGGATTGACAGGAAAGGACACCGGGGAGCTGTTTTTT.

The chain uses TRBV5-8 and TRBJ1-2, with TRBD1 as a possible D gene (5 bases). This CDR3 comprises 13 residues. Trimming left V 2 bases short and J 5 bases short, with 10 bases between. Germline CDR1 and CDR2: SGHTS and YDEGEE. In DNA form, the CDR3 reads TGTGCCAGCAGCTTAAGACAGATATATGGCTACACCTTC. Its protein product is CASSLRQIYGYTF.

The chain has TRBV3-1 (or the pseudogene TRBV3-2) and TRBJ1-1, with 8 positions matching TRBD1. J gave up 7 bases and V 4 bases, and 2 bases lay outside the gene matches. The CDR3 contains 12 residues. Germline V gene sequence: CDR1 LGHDT, CDR2 YNNKEL (reference sequence). Here the CDR3 reads CASSLGQGEAFF. In DNA form, the CDR3 reads TGTGCCAGCAGCCTCGGACAGGGTGAAGCTTTCTTT.

The gene calls are TRBV5-1 and TRBJ1-2; a possible D gene is TRBD1 (5 bases). CDR1 and CDR2 (germline): SGHRS, YFSETQ. The CDR3 has 15 amino acids. V shed 0 bases and J shed 5 bases, with 14 bases lying between them. The CDR3 sequence: CASSLDGGVLYGYTF. CDR3 DNA: TGCGCCAGCAGCTTGGACGGAGGGGTTCTATATGGCTACACCTTC.

The CDR3 spells CASSSHRGLRTEAFF. The CDR3 DNA reads TGTGCCAGCAGCTCCCACAGGGGGTTGCGAACTGAAGCTTTCTTT. The chain is built from TRBV7-2 and TRBJ1-1; 8 nucleotides align to TRBD1. The CDR3 consists of 15 residues. Germline CDR1 reads SGHTA; CDR2 reads FQGNSA. J was trimmed by 5 bases and V by 4 bases; bases with no gene match: 9.

V is TRBV30 and J is TRBJ1-1; the D is unclear. Between the trimmed V and J ends, which lost 4 bases and 1 base, there was a span of 7 bases. Germline V lookup: CDR1 GTSNPN, CDR2 SVGIG (reference sequence). The CDR3 runs 12 residues. Here the CDR3 DNA reads TGTGCCTGGAACCGGGGGAACACTGAAGCTTTCTTT. This encodes CAWNRGNTEAFF.

The chain couples TRBV5-5 to TRBJ1-2; 10 positions agree with TRBD1. Germline loops: CDR1 SGHKS, CDR2 YYEKEE (reference sequence). The V and J ends lost 5 bases and 7 bases, in that order; junction bases with no gene match: 5. The CDR3 is 13 amino acids. CDR3 sequence (DNA): TGTGCCAGCAGAGGGACAGGGGAAACTGGCTACACCTTC. Its protein product is CASRGTGETGYTF.

The gene calls are TRBV10-2 and TRBJ2-1, with TRBD2 as a possible D gene (6 bases). V was cut by 0 bases and J by 8 bases, with 14 bases left in between. This CDR3 is built from 15 residues. The germline CDR1 and CDR2 sequences are WSHSY and SAAADI. CDR3 sequence: CASSESRIWRDEQFF. In DNA form, the CDR3 reads TGCGCCAGCAGTGAGTCGCGGATATGGAGGGATGAGCAGTTCTTC.

The chain joins TRBV11-2 to TRBJ2-7, with D possibly TRBD2 on 5 matching bases. The V gene lost 2 bases and the J gene lost 2 bases, with 10 bases spanning the gap. Germline CDR1 is SGHAT and CDR2 is FQNNGV. The CDR3 runs to 14 residues. The CDR3 coding sequence is TGTGCCAGCAGCTTAACGGGGTTCCCCTACGAGCAGTACTTC. Amino acids: CASSLTGFPYEQYF.

This chain joins TRBV30 and TRBJ2-3; D is uncertain. Germline CDR1 and CDR2: GTSNPN and SVGIG (reference sequence). Trimming removed 5 bases from V and 4 bases from J, with 10 bases in between. The CDR3 totals 12 residues. The CDR3 DNA follows: TGTGCCTGGGCAGTTGGCCCAGATACGCAGTATTTT. This encodes CAWAVGPDTQYF.

This clone was detected once. The chain uses TRBV7-9 and TRBJ1-1; 12 nucleotides align to TRBD1. Germline V gives CDR1 SEHNR, CDR2 FQNEAQ (reference sequence). The V and J ends lost 6 bases and 5 bases, in that order; junction bases with no gene match: 10. The CDR3 totals 16 residues. The chain's CDR3 is CASSHGTGGSNTEAFF. The CDR3 DNA is TGTGCCAGCAGTCATGGGACAGGGGGCTCGAATACTGAAGCTTTCTTT.

In this sample, this clone turned up once. The chain couples TRBV5-6 to TRBJ2-1; D is unclear. V was shortened by 2 bases and J by 9 bases, with 9 bases between the two germline ends. The CDR3 is 12 residues long. The germline V gene encodes CDR1 SGHDT and CDR2 YYEEEE. In DNA, the CDR3 is TGTGCCAGCAGCTTCGGGTCTGGTGAGCAGTTCTTC. This encodes CASSFGSGEQFF.

To note about this clone: Other DNA sequences in the same sample also yield this CDR3. This chain links TRBV7-9 with TRBJ1-1; 11 bases match TRBD1. The CDR3 runs to 14 residues. Trimming at V came to 5 bases and at J to 8 bases, leaving 7 bases not matched to a gene. Germline V lookup: CDR1 SEHNR, CDR2 FQNEAQ (reference sequence). The CDR3 spells CASSTRTGGTEAFF. The CDR3, as DNA: TGTGCCAGCAGCACCCGGACAGGGGGCACCGAAGCTTTCTTT.

V gene TRBV7-9 combines with J gene TRBJ1-4; no clear D gene. Germline V gene lookup returns CDR1 SEHNR and CDR2 FQNEAQ (reference sequence). Trimming took off 1 base at V and 2 bases at J, with 14 bases between the two ends. This CDR3 has 17 residues. In nucleotides, the CDR3 is TGTGCCAGCAGCTTAGTTGGTACAGCTTCGACTAATGAAAAACTGTTTTTT. As protein: CASSLVGTASTNEKLFF.

The V and J genes are TRBV7-3 and TRBJ2-2; 7 nucleotides match TRBD1. Germline trimming cut 4 bases from V and 7 bases from J; bases unmatched to any gene: 3. This CDR3 has 13 amino acids. Germline CDR1 reads SGHTA; CDR2 reads FQGTGA. For the CDR3, the DNA is TGTGCCAGCAGCTCGCAGGGGGACGGGGAGCTGTTTTTT. This encodes CASSSQGDGELFF.